A selection of T cell receptor beta chains follows, all from one sample in a study of glioma-infiltrating T cells. Using its own MiXCR run on the multiplex PCR reads, TCRdb lists one record per CDR3 protein. The sample contains fewer than 250,000 distinct CDR3 sequences, more than 25% of which appear only once. The sequencing input was glioma tissue, nonneoplastic brain tissue, or PBMCs (not recorded which). These receptor sequences come from a human donor with low-grade glioma or glioblastoma, undergoing nonglioma brain surgery, or in good health (not recorded which). Each CDR3 is given with its conserved first and last residue.

TRBV2	TRBJ2-3	CASSLPATQYF
TRBV3-1	TRBJ2-1	CASSQGNEQFF
TRBV11-3	TRBJ2-1	CASSLETSLNSHNEQFF
TRBV12-3/TRBV12-4	TRBJ2-1	CASSLSRGGIVDEKFF
TRBV5-1	TRBJ1-1	CASSLSLWTGGTEAFF
TRBV4-3	TRBJ1-1	CASSQGHGGTEAFF
TRBV20-1	TRBJ2-2	CSARDSGVSNTGELFF
TRBV12-3/TRBV12-4	TRBJ1-5	CASRGENNQPQHF
TRBV7-9	TRBJ2-1	CASSLALPNNEQFF
TRBV20-1	TRBJ2-7	CRGQPPYEQYF
TRBV7-3	TRBJ1-1	CASSLYKEEAFF
TRBV20-1	TRBJ2-5	CSDRGGTDARTQYF
TRBV27	TRBJ2-1	CTSSWTSGSNEQFF
TRBV7-6	TRBJ2-5	CASSATGKRFQETQYF
TRBV29-1	TRBJ2-1	CSVREPYNEQFF
TRBV27	TRBJ1-6	CASSLRTGTGGSPLHF
TRBV7-3	TRBJ2-3	CASSLGVADPPDTQYF
TRBV7-9	TRBJ2-1	CASSLVSGLATNEQFF
TRBV7-2	TRBJ1-3	CASSLDHSLGNTIYF
TRBV6-5	TRBJ2-7	CASSYSAGASSYEQYF
TRBV4-1	TRBJ2-1	CASSHRTTYNEQFF
TRBV4-3	TRBJ2-3	CASSQEFSTDTQYF
TRBV28	TRBJ1-6	CASRLGQDRSPLHF
TRBV6-1	TRBJ1-1	CASGTVNTEAFF
TRBV4-1	TRBJ2-7	CASSQVGGHDEQYF
TRBV24-1	TRBJ2-2	CATSEPGDTPSGELFF
TRBV15	TRBJ2-3	CTTSRDYQRGTDTQYF
TRBV29-1	TRBJ2-2	CSVVSPNTGELFF
TRBV29-1	TRBJ1-1	CSVALTGGTEAFF
TRBV6-6	TRBJ2-6	CASSYASGANVLTF
TRBV25-1	TRBJ2-7	CASSITSGRHEQYF
TRBV9	TRBJ2-7	CASSALAGGTYEQYF
TRBV6-1	TRBJ1-1	CASSKGQTNTEAFF
TRBV7-6	TRBJ2-7	CASSRTSSGEQYF
TRBV5-1	TRBJ1-2	CASSLARNYGYTF
TRBV19	TRBJ1-5	CASTRDWSQPQHF
TRBV7-9	TRBJ2-1	CASSSPQQGESASYNEQFF
TRBV6-1	TRBJ1-5	CASSSGQGLGSNQPQHF
TRBV20-1	TRBJ1-1	CSASSLNTEAFF
TRBV6-4	TRBJ2-7	CASSPPLAGSLEQYF
TRBV20-1	TRBJ2-3	CSARDSGGPDTQYF
TRBV7-2	TRBJ2-3	CASSLNSHLTDTQYF
TRBV5-1	TRBJ2-3	CASSLRLAAMRADTQYF
TRBV20-1	TRBJ1-1	CSAPGPTASDAFF
TRBV30	TRBJ1-1	CAWSVTGAEAFF
TRBV11-1	TRBJ2-7	CASRRAASYEQYF
TRBV19	TRBJ1-1	CASSAPGVNTEAFF
TRBV6-6	TRBJ2-7	CASSYLGTGAYEQYF
TRBV11-2	TRBJ2-5	CASSLNGQGAAETQYF
TRBV14	TRBJ2-7	CASSSLADYEQYF
TRBV27	TRBJ2-1	CASGQYEQFF
TRBV4-1	TRBJ2-7	CASSQDQAGVYEQYF
TRBV5-6	TRBJ1-2	CASSTDTSRTYYGYTF
TRBV10-3	TRBJ2-3	CAITRTGGTDTQYF
TRBV7-9	TRBJ2-3	CASSLHVSGSFADTQYF
TRBV4-1	TRBJ2-1	CASIPLGLAGGSSGYEQFF